This T cell receptor (beta chain) was profiled in a study of Tregs in tolerant kidney transplant recipients. Related graft donors supplied nonmyeloablative bone marrow transplants, and mixed chimerism was transient. Unmatched junction bases numbered 6, after V lost 7 bases and J lost 4 bases. The CDR3 length is 15 residues. Germline CDR1 is SGHRS and CDR2 is YFSETQ. This table comes from immunoSEQ multiplex PCR, and its TCRdb copy is limited to in-frame clones, with some not included. This sample yields about 21,000 clones, of which approximately 81% are seen a single time; about a quarter belongs to the top ten.

Sequencing was performed on CD8+ T cells from blood (PBMCs), taken 6 months after the transplant. The gene calls are TRBV5-1 and TRBJ2-3, with 13 positions matching TRBD2. The sequence came from a human patient who received a combined kidney and bone marrow transplant. Part of the T cell pool may stem from the graft donor. The CDR3 nucleotides are TGCGCCAGCGGACTAGCGGGAGATGACTCAGATACGCAGTATTTT. The encoded protein is CASGLAGDDSDTQYF.